The entry below describes one T cell receptor (beta chain). In its sample, this clonotype was seen a few times. The clone's antigen remains unknown. Nothing much larger sits one base from this clone, and base qualities are not available. This sample was included in a study of T cell repertoires in cytomegalovirus infection (dated by TCRdb to about 2019). As for the study more broadly: Because public TCR beta signatures pointed to carriage of CMV infection together with the matching HLA type, the HLA type of each donor mattered for the analysis.

The paper as a whole reports these results and caveats: The ex vivo response was dominated by HLA-C-restricted CMV-specific TCR beta clonotypes, which also provided the single most frequent clonotype in two of eight donors. Carriers of CMV infection plus the relevant HLA type were discriminated by the cumulative frequency of public TCR beta family members in the study cohort and in an independent 352-donor cohort.

The germline V gene (reference sequence) specifies LNHNV as CDR1 and YYDKDF as CDR2. The V and J ends are trimmed by 0 bases and 3 bases, leaving 3 bases between them. The CDR3 has 12 amino acids, counting the end cysteine and phenylalanine. Left in the record is the CDR3 DNA by itself, 36 bases read in frame from the first base. The reads were generated on an Illumina HiSeq 1500. The public reads were quality trimmed at Q25 with fastp and then assembled into clones with MiXCR by TCRdb, keeping productive beta chains. Under each unique CDR3 protein, matching rows form one entry showing the most common genes and DNA. The sample table records 200,000 to 300,000 distinct CDR3 sequences; approximately 9.1% of these occur just once. In total, the top ten clones hold about 15% of the sample.

Specimen: PBMCs. The sequence joins TRBV15 to TRBJ2-7, with no D gene named confidently. This receptor was identified in a human donor in good health (CMV status not recorded). Some clones in this sample may be carry-over from other donors' samples. The CDR3 region reads CATSRDYYEQYF. The DNA sequence is as follows: TGTGCCACCAGCAGAGATTACTACGAGCAGTACTTC.